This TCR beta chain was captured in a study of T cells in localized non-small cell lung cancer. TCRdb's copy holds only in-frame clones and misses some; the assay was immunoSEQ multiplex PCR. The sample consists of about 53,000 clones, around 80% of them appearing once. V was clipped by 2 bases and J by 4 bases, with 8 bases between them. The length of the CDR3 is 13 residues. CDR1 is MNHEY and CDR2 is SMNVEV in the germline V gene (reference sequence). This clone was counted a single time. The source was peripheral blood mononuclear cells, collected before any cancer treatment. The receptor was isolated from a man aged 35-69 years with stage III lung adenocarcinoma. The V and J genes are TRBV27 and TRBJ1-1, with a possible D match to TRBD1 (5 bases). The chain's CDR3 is CASSLNGGTEAFF. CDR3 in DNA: TGTGCCAGCAGTTTAAACGGGGGCACTGAAGCTTTCTTT.